Below are 18 T cell receptor beta chains sequenced from a single sample in a study of Tregs in tolerant kidney transplant recipients. Repertoires were generated with immunoSEQ multiplex PCR, while TCRdb's copy carries only in-frame clones and drops some. Counted here are about 240,000 clones, roughly four fifths occurring once; the ten biggest clones make up about 0.64%. The material sequenced was CD4+ T cells from blood. The receptors originated from a human donor in good health.

This sequence joins TRBV4-2 and TRBJ2-3; TRBD2 matches at 7 bases. The ends lost 0 bases at V and 4 bases at J; junction bases unmatched: 13. This CDR3 spans 18 amino acids. CDR1 is LGHNA and CDR2 is YNFKEQ in the germline V gene. CDR3 in amino acids: CASSQDPGGRGRADTQYF. CDR3 DNA: TGTGCCAGCAGCCAAGATCCCGGTGGGCGGGGGAGGGCAGATACGCAGTATTTT.

J is TRBJ2-7 and V is TRBV19; 10 nucleotides line up with TRBD2. Germline CDR1 and CDR2: LNHDA and SQIVND (reference sequence). V lost 3 bases to trimming and J lost 2 bases; unmatched junction nucleotides: 4. The CDR3 runs to 15 residues. The CDR3 is CASSIGLAATYEQYF. CDR3 sequence (DNA): TGTGCCAGTAGTATCGGACTAGCGGCCACCTACGAGCAGTACTTC.

The chain is built from TRBV6-5 and TRBJ2-2; TRBD2 matches 8 bases. The ends lost 1 base at V and 3 bases at J; junction bases unmatched: 4. The germline V gene encodes CDR1 MNHEY and CDR2 SVGAGI. CDR3 size: 16 residues. The CDR3 coding sequence is TGTGCCAGCAGTTACTATAGCGGGGCGCACACCGGGGAGCTGTTTTTT. Amino acid sequence: CASSYYSGAHTGELFF.

The chain carries TRBV15 and TRBJ2-1; 14 bases are shared with TRBD2. CDR1 LNHNV and CDR2 YYDKDF come from the germline V gene (reference sequence). CDR3 length: 20 residues. With V trimmed by 2 bases and J by 0 bases, 9 bases remained unmatched. The CDR3 sequence: CATSRSPGLAGVTSYNEQFF. The CDR3 DNA is TGTGCCACCAGCAGATCTCCGGGACTAGCGGGGGTTACCTCCTACAATGAGCAGTTCTTC.

The V gene is TRBV7-9, the J gene TRBJ1-2; D is ambiguous. CDR3 length equals 17 residues. V lost 0 bases and J lost 4, with 18 bases in between. Germline V gives CDR1 SEHNR, CDR2 FQNEAQ (reference sequence). The CDR3 nucleotides read TGTGCCAGCAGCTTAGCGCAGGTACGGCTCCTAGGCTATGGCTACACCTTC. It translates to CASSLAQVRLLGYGYTF. Filled out from reference TRBV7-9 and TRBJ1-2, the complete variable domain reads DTGVSQNPRHKITKRGQNVTFRCDPISEHNRLYWYRQTLGQGPEFLTYFQNEAQLEKSRLLSDRFSAERPKGSFSTLEIQRTEQGDSAMYLCASSLAQVRLLGYGYTFGSGTRLTVV.

This chain joins TRBV6-1 and TRBJ2-7; D not certain. The CDR3 is 14 residues long. Trimming removed 7 bases from V and 0 bases from J, with 13 bases in between. Germline CDR1 reads MNHNS; CDR2 reads SASEGT. The CDR3 loop reads CASTGVASSYEQYF. The DNA for the CDR3 is TGTGCCAGCACTGGGGTGGCGAGCTCCTACGAGCAGTACTTC.

V is TRBV11-2 and J is TRBJ2-5, with D hard to call. The germline gives CDR1 SGHAT, CDR2 FQNNGV. The CDR3 covers 14 residues. V lost 3 bases to trimming and J lost 1 base, with 9 bases between them. The CDR3 sequence: CASSLAGAQETQYF. CDR3 DNA: TGTGCCAGCAGCTTGGCCGGAGCCCAAGAGACCCAGTACTTC.

This chain uses TRBV7-7 with TRBJ2-5; TRBD2 matches 11 bases. Germline V gene sequence: CDR1 SSHAT, CDR2 FNYEAQ (reference sequence). The trim removed 5 bases at V and 2 bases at J, leaving 4 bases unmatched. This CDR3 contains 15 residues. CDR3 DNA sequence: TGTGCCAGCAGCCATGGGACTAGCGGTCAAGAGACCCAGTACTTC. Translation gives CASSHGTSGQETQYF.

The chain couples TRBV2 to TRBJ1-4, with D possibly matching TRBD1 (5 bases). Germline assignment: CDR1 SNHLY and CDR2 FYNNEI. The CDR3 is 12 residues long. The V end was cut by 7 bases, the J end by 14 bases, with 17 bases between. The CDR3 is CASNGMAGTLFF. CDR3 in DNA: TGTGCCAGCAACGGGATGGCGGGGACCCTGTTTTTT. Together with reference TRBV2 and TRBJ1-4, the CDR3 gives the full variable domain: EPEVTQTPSHQVTQMGQEVILRCVPISNHLYFYWYRQILGQKVEFLVSFYNNEISEKSEIFDDQFSVERPDGSNFTLKIRSTKLEDSAMYFCASNGMAGTLFFGSGTQLSVL.

This rearrangement joins TRBV4-1 to TRBJ2-2; TRBD2 aligns across 11 bases. The J segment lost 2 bases and the V segment lost 2 bases, leaving 4 bases of the junction unmatched. The CDR3 is 17 residues long. From germline, CDR1 is MGHRA and CDR2 YSYEKL. The CDR3 bases are TGCGCCAGCAGCCAAAAGACTAGCGGGGTTAACACCGGGGAGCTGTTTTTT. Protein: CASSQKTSGVNTGELFF.

The gene calls are TRBV9 and TRBJ2-1; 8 bases are a match to TRBD1. In germline, CDR1 is SGDLS, CDR2 YYNGEE. V shed 1 base, J shed 7 bases, and the junction held 4 bases outside the gene matches. The CDR3 spans 14 residues. This CDR3 reads CASSVNTGGNEQFF. Written as DNA, the CDR3 is TGTGCCAGCAGCGTAAACACAGGGGGGAATGAGCAGTTCTTC.

The rearrangement uses TRBV6-1 and TRBJ2-1, with 8 bases matching TRBD1. V was clipped by 3 bases and J by 7 bases; unmatched bases: 5. Germline values: CDR1 MNHNS, CDR2 SASEGT. The CDR3 loop spans 14 amino acids. CDR3 loop: CASSDQGALNEQFF. The CDR3 DNA is TGTGCCAGCAGTGATCAGGGGGCGCTTAATGAGCAGTTCTTC.

This clone appeared a single time. The chain joins TRBV11-2 to TRBJ2-7, with D tentatively TRBD1 or TRBD2 (5 bases each). CDR1 is SGHAT and CDR2 is FQNNGV in the germline V gene. Trimming pared 2 bases from V and 2 bases from J, leaving 13 bases between. The CDR3 length is 15 residues. CDR3 DNA: TGTGCCAGCAGCTTACCACCCGGGACGACCTACGAGCAGTACTTC. It is translated as CASSLPPGTTYEQYF.

The rearrangement uses TRBV6-5 and TRBJ2-1; 12 bases are a match to TRBD2. CDR1 is MNHEY, CDR2 SVGAGI, per germline. The CDR3 runs to 15 residues. V shed 6 bases and J 7 bases; nucleotides not matched to a gene: 7. DNA for the CDR3: TGTGCCAGCAGGCCTAGCGGGAGGGCCATGAATGAGCAGTTCTTC. As protein: CASRPSGRAMNEQFF.

The chain uses TRBV7-2 and TRBJ2-1; no clear D. The V end lost 5 bases, the J end lost 4 bases, and 15 bases lay between the germline ends. In germline, CDR1 is SGHTA, CDR2 FQGNSA. The CDR3 consists of 15 residues. CDR3 nucleotide sequence: TGTGCCAGCAGCCCCGCCGCCGCATTATACAATGAGCAGTTCTTC. As protein: CASSPAAALYNEQFF. Complete variable domain (other parts from reference TRBV7-2 and TRBJ2-1): GAGVSQSPSNKVTEKGKDVELRCDPISGHTALYWYRQSLGQGLEFLIYFQGNSAPDKSGLPSDRFSAERTGGSVSTLTIQRTQQEDSAVYLCASSPAAALYNEQFFGPGTRLTVL.

The chain uses TRBV11-3 and TRBJ2-1; D not certain. CDR3 length equals 17 residues. Trimming stripped 2 bases from V and 4 bases from J, with 18 bases between. CDR1 is SGHNT and CDR2 is YENEEA in the germline V gene. DNA of the CDR3: TGTGCCAGCAGCTTATATAAAGGTGGTGGAGCTTACAATGAGCAGTTCTTC. Its protein is CASSLYKGGGAYNEQFF. The full variable domain, rest sourced from reference TRBV11-3 and TRBJ2-1, is EAGVVQSPRYKIIEKKQPVAFWCNPISGHNTLYWYLQNLGQGPELLIRYENEEAVDDSQLPKDRFSAERLKGVDSTLKIQPAELGDSAVYLCASSLYKGGGAYNEQFFGPGTRLTVL.

The genes are TRBV14 and TRBJ1-4, with 8 bases matching TRBD1. CDR3 length: 16 residues. Germline V lookup: CDR1 SGHDN, CDR2 FVKESK. V dropped 3 bases and J dropped 8; count of bases not matched to a gene: 11. In DNA form, the CDR3 reads TGTGCCAGCAGCCAGGCAGGGGGCACCACTAGAGAAAAACTGTTTTTT. Amino acids: CASSQAGGTTREKLFF.

V gene TRBV6-6 combines with J gene TRBJ1-1; D not resolved. Germline V gene data show CDR1 as MNHNY and CDR2 as SVGAGI (reference sequence). Trimming pared 6 bases from V and 4 bases from J, leaving 15 bases between. This CDR3 is built from 14 residues. The CDR3 region is CASRRLDGFTEAFF. The DNA of the CDR3 is TGTGCCAGCAGGCGTCTGGATGGGTTCACTGAAGCTTTCTTT.